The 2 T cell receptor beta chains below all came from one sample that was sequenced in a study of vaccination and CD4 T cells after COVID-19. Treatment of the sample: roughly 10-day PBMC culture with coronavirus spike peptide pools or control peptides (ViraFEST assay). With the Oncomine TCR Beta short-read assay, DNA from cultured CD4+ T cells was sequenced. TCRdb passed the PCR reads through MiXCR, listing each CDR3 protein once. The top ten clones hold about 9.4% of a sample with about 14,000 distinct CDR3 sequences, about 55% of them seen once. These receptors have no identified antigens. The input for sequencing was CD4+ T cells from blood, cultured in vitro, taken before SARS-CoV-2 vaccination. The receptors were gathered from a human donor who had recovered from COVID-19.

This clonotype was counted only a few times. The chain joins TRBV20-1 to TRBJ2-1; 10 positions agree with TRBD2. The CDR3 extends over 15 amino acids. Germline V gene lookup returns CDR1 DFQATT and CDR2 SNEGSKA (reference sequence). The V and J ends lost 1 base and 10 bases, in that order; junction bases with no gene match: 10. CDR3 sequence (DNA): TGCAGTGCTAGAGCCCCAGCGGGAGGGCGGAGGGAGCAGTTCTTC. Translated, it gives CSARAPAGGRREQFF.

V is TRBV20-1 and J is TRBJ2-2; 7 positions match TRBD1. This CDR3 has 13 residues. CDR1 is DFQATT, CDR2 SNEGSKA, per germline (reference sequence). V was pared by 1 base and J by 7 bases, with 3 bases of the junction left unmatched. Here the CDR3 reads CSARATGNGELFF. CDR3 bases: TGCAGTGCTAGAGCGACAGGGAACGGGGAGCTGTTTTTT.